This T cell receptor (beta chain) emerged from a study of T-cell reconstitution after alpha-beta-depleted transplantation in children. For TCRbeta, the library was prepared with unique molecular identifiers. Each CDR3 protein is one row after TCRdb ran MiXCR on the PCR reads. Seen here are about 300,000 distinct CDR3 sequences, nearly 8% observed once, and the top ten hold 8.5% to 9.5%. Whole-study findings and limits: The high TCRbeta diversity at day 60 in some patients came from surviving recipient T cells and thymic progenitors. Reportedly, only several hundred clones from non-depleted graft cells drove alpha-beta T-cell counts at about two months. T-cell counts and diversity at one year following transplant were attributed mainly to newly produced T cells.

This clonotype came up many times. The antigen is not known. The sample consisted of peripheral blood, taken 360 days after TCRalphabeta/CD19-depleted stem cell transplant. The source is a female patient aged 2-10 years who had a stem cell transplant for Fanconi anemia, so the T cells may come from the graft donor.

The CDR3 loop reads CASSLAPTGINYGYTF. CDR3 DNA sequence: TGCGCCAGCAGCTTGGCCCCGACAGGCATCAACTATGGCTACACCTTC. V and J are TRBV5-1 and TRBJ1-2; weak D call: TRBD1 (6 bases). The germline V gene has CDR1 SGHRS and CDR2 YFSETQ. V was trimmed by 0 bases and J by 2 bases, leaving 14 bases between them. The CDR3 has 16 residues.